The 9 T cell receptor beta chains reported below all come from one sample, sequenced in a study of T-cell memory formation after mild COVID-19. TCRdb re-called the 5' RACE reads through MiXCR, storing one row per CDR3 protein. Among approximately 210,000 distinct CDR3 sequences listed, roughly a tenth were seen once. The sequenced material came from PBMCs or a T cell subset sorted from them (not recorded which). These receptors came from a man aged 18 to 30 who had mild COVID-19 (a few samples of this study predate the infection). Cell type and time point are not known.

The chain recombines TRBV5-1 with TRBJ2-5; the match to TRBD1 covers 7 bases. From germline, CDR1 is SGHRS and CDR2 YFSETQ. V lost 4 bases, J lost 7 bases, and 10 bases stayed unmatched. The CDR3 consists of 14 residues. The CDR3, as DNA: TGCGCCAGCAGCAGCCGACAGGGATTATGGACCCAGTACTTC. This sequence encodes CASSSRQGLWTQYF.

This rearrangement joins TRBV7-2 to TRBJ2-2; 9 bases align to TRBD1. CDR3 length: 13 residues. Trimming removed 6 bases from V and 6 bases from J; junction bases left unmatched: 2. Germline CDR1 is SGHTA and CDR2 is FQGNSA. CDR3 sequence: CASRDRGAGELFF. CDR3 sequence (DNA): TGTGCCAGCAGGGACAGGGGAGCCGGGGAGCTGTTTTTT. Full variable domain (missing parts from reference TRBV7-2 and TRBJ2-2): GAGVSQSPSNKVTEKGKDVELRCDPISGHTALYWYRQSLGQGLEFLIYFQGNSAPDKSGLPSDRFSAERTGGSVSTLTIQRTQQEDSAVYLCASRDRGAGELFFGEGSRLTVL.

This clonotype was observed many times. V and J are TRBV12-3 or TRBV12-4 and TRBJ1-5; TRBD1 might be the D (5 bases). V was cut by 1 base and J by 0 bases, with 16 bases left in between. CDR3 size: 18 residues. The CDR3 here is CASSLGEWGIYSNQPQHF. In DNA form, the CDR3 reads TGTGCCAGCAGTTTAGGTGAATGGGGGATTTATAGCAATCAGCCCCAGCATTTT.

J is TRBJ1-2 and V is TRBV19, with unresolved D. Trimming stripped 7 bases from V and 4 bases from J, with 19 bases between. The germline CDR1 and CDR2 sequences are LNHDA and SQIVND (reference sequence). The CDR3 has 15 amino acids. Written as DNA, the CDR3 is TGTGCCAGTATGAGAATCCTTGGGCAAGGCTATGGCTACACCTTC. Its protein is CASMRILGQGYGYTF.

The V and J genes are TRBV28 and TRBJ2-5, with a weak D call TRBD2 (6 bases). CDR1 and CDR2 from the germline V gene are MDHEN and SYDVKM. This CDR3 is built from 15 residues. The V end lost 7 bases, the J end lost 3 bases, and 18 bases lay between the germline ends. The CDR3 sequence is CASTWGPGGEETQYF. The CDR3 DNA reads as TGTGCCAGCACCTGGGGCCCCGGGGGTGAAGAGACCCAGTACTTC. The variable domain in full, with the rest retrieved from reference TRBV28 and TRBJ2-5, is DVKVTQSSRYLVKRTGEKVFLECVQDMDHENMFWYRQDPGLGLRLIYFSYDVKMKEKGDIPEGYSVSREKKERFSLILESASTNQTSMYLCASTWGPGGEETQYFGPGTRLLVL.

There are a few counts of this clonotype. The CDR3 protein is CASSFGDNTEAFF. Here the CDR3 DNA reads TGCGCCAGCAGCTTTGGTGATAACACTGAAGCTTTCTTT. V is TRBV5-1 and J is TRBJ1-1; D ambiguous. The germline CDR1 and CDR2 sequences are SGHRS and YFSETQ. V was pared by 2 bases and J by 2 bases, with 7 bases between. CDR3 length: 13 amino acids.

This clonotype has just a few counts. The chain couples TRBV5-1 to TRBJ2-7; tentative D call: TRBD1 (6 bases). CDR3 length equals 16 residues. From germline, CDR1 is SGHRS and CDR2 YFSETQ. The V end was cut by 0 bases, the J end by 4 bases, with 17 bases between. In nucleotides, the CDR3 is TGCGCCAGCAGCTTGGCCTATCCGGGACATGCTTACGAGCAGTACGTC. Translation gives CASSLAYPGHAYEQYV.

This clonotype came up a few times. CDR3 nucleotide sequence: TGTGCCAGCAGCTTGGACAGGGTAAACTATGGCTACACCTTC. Its protein product is CASSLDRVNYGYTF. The V and J genes are TRBV5-4 and TRBJ1-2; a possible D gene is TRBD1 (6 bases). CDR3 length equals 14 residues. The germline V gene encodes CDR1 SGHNT and CDR2 YYREEE (reference sequence). Trimming took off 0 bases at V and 2 bases at J, with 8 bases between the two ends.

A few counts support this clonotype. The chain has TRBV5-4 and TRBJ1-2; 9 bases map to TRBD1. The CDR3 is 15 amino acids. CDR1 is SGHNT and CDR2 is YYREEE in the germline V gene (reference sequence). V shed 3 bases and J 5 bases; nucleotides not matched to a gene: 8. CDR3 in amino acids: CASSSPTGGGYGYTF. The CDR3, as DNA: TGTGCCAGCAGCTCCCCGACAGGGGGGGGGTATGGCTACACCTTC.